This is a list of T cell receptor beta chains from one sample in a study of blood T cell repertoires in COVID-19. Clones were sequenced by immunoSEQ multiplex PCR, and TCRdb holds only the in-frame ones, with some missing. The sample contains 45,000 to 55,000 clones, about 90% of which appear only once. Sequences were obtained from peripheral blood. Every receptor here comes from a human donor in a cohort sampled during active COVID-19. Each CDR3 is given with its conserved first and last residue. A D gene is named only where the DNA matches it firmly. Part of the rows lack a size; the others show once, few, many or a class for expanded clones.

D gene	V gene	J gene	clone size	CDR3 length	CDR3 DNA	CDR3 protein
NA	TRBV3-1/TRBV3-2	TRBJ1-2	NA	13	TGTGCCAGCAGCCAGAGGGGGGGTGAGGGCTACACCTTC	CASSQRGGEGYTF
TRBD1	TRBV9	TRBJ2-5	NA	16	TGTGCCAGCAGCGCAGGGACAGGGGCCCTCCAAGAGACCCAGTACTTC	CASSAGTGALQETQYF
TRBD1	TRBV5-1	TRBJ2-5	once	15	TGCGCCAGCAGCCCCGGGGACAGCGACTCGGAGACCCAGTACTTC	CASSPGDSDSETQYF
NA	TRBV28	TRBJ2-3	NA	15	TGTGCCAGCAGCTCGTTAGCCCAGAGCACAGATACGCAGTATTTT	CASSSLAQSTDTQYF
TRBD1	TRBV3-1/TRBV3-2	TRBJ2-1	NA	14	TGTGCCAGCAGCCCCCGGGACAGGGGAGCTGAGCAGTTCTTC	CASSPRDRGAEQFF
TRBD2	TRBV28	TRBJ2-3	once	13	TGTGCCAGCAGGACGGGAGGGGCAGATACGCAGTATTTT	CASRTGGADTQYF
TRBD1	TRBV19	TRBJ1-2	NA	13	TGTGCCAGTGCGACAGGGATCGCTTCTGGCTACACCTTC	CASATGIASGYTF
NA	TRBV30	TRBJ1-6	few	16	TGTGCCTGGAATTTACGCGGGACGAGTTATAATTCACCCCTCCACTTT	CAWNLRGTSYNSPLHF
NA	TRBV11-2	TRBJ1-1	NA	13	TGTGCCAGCAGCTGGGGGGGGAGTATTGAAGCTTTCTTT	CASSWGGSIEAFF
TRBD2	TRBV3-1/TRBV3-2	TRBJ2-7	NA	15	TGTGCCAGCAGCCAAGGACTAGCGGGAAATTACGAGCAGTACTTC	CASSQGLAGNYEQYF
NA	TRBV5-6	TRBJ2-7	NA	14	TGTGCCAGCAGCAAGAGGGACTGGTCCTACGAGCAGTACTTC	CASSKRDWSYEQYF
TRBD1	TRBV7-2	TRBJ2-7	NA	15	TGTGCCAGCAGCCCGCAGGGGGCGCAGTCCTACGAGCAGTACTTC	CASSPQGAQSYEQYF
NA	TRBV18	TRBJ1-2	NA	14	TGTGCCAGCTCACCAGAGGGTAGCAACTATGGCTACACCTTC	CASSPEGSNYGYTF
TRBD1	TRBV5-1	TRBJ1-2	NA	14	TGCGCCAGCAGCCCCACAGGGGGCGACTATGGCTACACCTTC	CASSPTGGDYGYTF
TRBD2	TRBV28	TRBJ2-7	NA	17	TGTGCCAGCAGTACAACGGGACTAGCGGGGACCTTCTACGAGCAGTACTTC	CASSTTGLAGTFYEQYF
TRBD2	TRBV7-2	TRBJ2-7	NA	13	TGTGCCAGCAGCTTAAGGGAAACAGCGGGGAAGTACTTC	CASSLRETAGKYF
NA	TRBV13	TRBJ2-1	NA	16	TGTGCCAGCAGCTTAAGACTAGGGGATTCAGACAATGAGCAGTTCTTC	CASSLRLGDSDNEQFF
TRBD2	TRBV27	TRBJ2-1	NA	16	TGTGCCAGCAGCCCCAGAGTAGCGGGAGGCAACAATGAGCAGTTCTTC	CASSPRVAGGNNEQFF
TRBD2	TRBV19	TRBJ2-2	NA	17	TGTGCCAGTAGTACACAAGGCGGGGGGGCGAACACCGGGGAGCTGTTTTTT	CASSTQGGGANTGELFF
NA	TRBV20-1	TRBJ2-7	NA	14	TGCAGTGCTAGTGAAATTGGGGGGGCCCACGAGCAGTACTTC	CSASEIGGAHEQYF
TRBD2	TRBV19	TRBJ2-1	few	15	TGTGCCAGTAGTATACGGGGGAGGGCCGGAGATGAGCAGTTCTTC	CASSIRGRAGDEQFF
TRBD1	TRBV7-9	TRBJ1-4	NA	18	TGTGCCAGCAGCGCGTGGACAGGGGAGTTATCAACTAATGAAAAACTGTTTTTT	CASSAWTGELSTNEKLFF
NA	TRBV3-1/TRBV3-2	TRBJ1-1	NA	12	TGTGCCAGCAGCCAAGACCCTTACGGAGCTTTCTTT	CASSQDPYGAFF
NA	TRBV6-6	TRBJ1-5	NA	12	TGTGCCAGCAGTTACTCCAAACAGCCCCAGCATTTT	CASSYSKQPQHF
TRBD2	TRBV5-1	TRBJ2-7	NA	14	TGCGCCAGCAGCTTTGCGGGAGGGCTGAGGGAGCAGTACTTC	CASSFAGGLREQYF
NA	TRBV7-3	TRBJ2-5	NA	13	TGTGCCAGCAGCTTATGGGAGCAAGAGACCCAGTACTTC	CASSLWEQETQYF
NA	TRBV9	TRBJ2-3	NA	15	TGTGCCAGCAGCGCCCTTTCGGTAGCGCCAGATACGCAGTATTTT	CASSALSVAPDTQYF
TRBD1	TRBV28	TRBJ2-1	NA	18	TGTGCCAGCAGTTTTGGTCAGGGGGTAGTTTATAGGTACAATGAGCAGTTCTTC	CASSFGQGVVYRYNEQFF
NA	TRBV5-5	TRBJ1-1	NA	14	TGTGCCAGCAGCACGGACATCAATAGGGCTGAAGCTTTCTTT	CASSTDINRAEAFF
TRBD2	TRBV13	TRBJ2-7	NA	15	TGTGCCAGCAGCACCGTTAGCGGGCGCTCCTACGAGCAGTACTTC	CASSTVSGRSYEQYF
NA	TRBV5-5	TRBJ1-5	NA	16	TGTGCCAGCAGCTTGGGTGTCAGAGGGAGCAATCAGCCCCAGCATTTT	CASSLGVRGSNQPQHF
TRBD2	TRBV5-1	TRBJ2-1	NA	14	TGCGCCAGCAGCGCCGGGACTAGACACAATGAGCAGTTCTTC	CASSAGTRHNEQFF
TRBD1	TRBV4-1	TRBJ2-7	NA	15	TGCGCCAGCAGCCCGTTGACAGGGGGGGACTACGAGCAGTACTTC	CASSPLTGGDYEQYF
TRBD1	TRBV2	TRBJ1-3	few	15	TGTGCCAGCAGTCGGACAGGCCTCTCTGGAAACACCATATATTTT	CASSRTGLSGNTIYF